Listed here are 28 T cell receptor beta chains from one sample, sequenced in a study of shared clonotypes between healthy human individuals. Profiling relied on immunoSEQ multiplex PCR, and the TCRdb table lists in-frame clones only, not all of them. The sample includes 750,000 to 1,000,000 clones, approximately 92% of them seen just once. Naivety among CD8 cells was defined by CD45RO negativity and positive CCR7 selection, thereby excluding terminally differentiated effector memory CD45RA+ cells. The specimen was naive CD8+ T cells sorted from blood. Every receptor here comes from a man younger than 45 in good health.

CDR3 in DNA: TGTGCCAGCAGTGTAGGCCAGGACACTGAAGCTTTCTTT. Its translation: CASSVGQDTEAFF. V gene TRBV28 combines with J gene TRBJ1-1; D not certain. CDR1 is MDHEN, CDR2 SYDVKM, per germline. The germline V and J ends were trimmed by 5 bases and 3 bases, with 10 bases remaining between them. The CDR3 loop spans 13 amino acids. The full variable domain, its missing parts supplied by reference TRBV28 and TRBJ1-1, is DVKVTQSSRYLVKRTGEKVFLECVQDMDHENMFWYRQDPGLGLRLIYFSYDVKMKEKGDIPEGYSVSREKKERFSLILESASTNQTSMYLCASSVGQDTEAFFGQGTRLTVV.

J is TRBJ2-7 and V is TRBV27, with 7 bases identical to TRBD1. The CDR3 has 14 residues. Unmatched junction bases numbered 11, after V lost 5 bases and J lost 7 bases. Germline CDR1 MNHEY, CDR2 SMNVEV (reference sequence). The CDR3 bases are TGTGCCAGCAGTCATTACAGGGGATCCGGGGAGCAGTACTTC. Encoded protein: CASSHYRGSGEQYF.

The CDR3 protein is CASSSREVADTDTQYF. CDR3 in DNA: TGTGCCAGCAGCTCCCGGGAAGTAGCGGATACAGATACGCAGTATTTT. The J gene is TRBJ2-3, the V gene TRBV7-9, with a tentative D call TRBD2 (6 bases). Trimming took 4 bases from V and 3 from J, leaving 17 bases between them. Germline loops: CDR1 SEHNR, CDR2 FQNEAQ (reference sequence). CDR3 size: 16 residues. The entire variable domain, with the rest obtained from reference TRBV7-9 and TRBJ2-3, is as follows: DTGVSQNPRHKITKRGQNVTFRCDPISEHNRLYWYRQTLGQGPEFLTYFQNEAQLEKSRLLSDRFSAERPKGSFSTLEIQRTEQGDSAMYLCASSSREVADTDTQYFGPGTRLTVL.

The CDR3 DNA follows: TGTGCCAGCAGCCACGGACAGGGAGGGGACTACGAGCAGTACTTC. This gives the protein CASSHGQGGDYEQYF. The chain carries TRBV7-9 and TRBJ2-7; weak D call: TRBD1 (8 bases). V was clipped by 5 bases and J by 3 bases, with 17 bases between them. The CDR3 totals 15 residues. CDR1 is SEHNR and CDR2 is FQNEAQ in the germline V gene (reference sequence). The variable domain in full, with the rest retrieved from reference TRBV7-9 and TRBJ2-7, is DTGVSQNPRHKITKRGQNVTFRCDPISEHNRLYWYRQTLGQGPEFLTYFQNEAQLEKSRLLSDRFSAERPKGSFSTLEIQRTEQGDSAMYLCASSHGQGGDYEQYFGPGTRLTVT.

V gene TRBV10-3 combines with J gene TRBJ2-7; no clear D. This CDR3 spans 12 amino acids. V gave up 8 bases and J gave up 4 bases, with 12 bases separating them. CDR1 ENHRY and CDR2 SYGVKD come from the germline V gene. CDR3 loop: CAIGPSGYEQYF. Written as DNA, the CDR3 is TGTGCCATCGGCCCGTCAGGATACGAGCAGTACTTC.

The chain has TRBV28 and TRBJ2-1; D is unresolved. Germline CDR1 MDHEN, CDR2 SYDVKM. This CDR3 has 12 amino acids. The V and J ends lost 5 bases and 7 bases respectively, with 9 bases between them. The chain's CDR3 is CASSPYNNEQFF. CDR3 coding DNA: TGTGCCAGCAGTCCATATAATAATGAGCAGTTCTTC.

The V and J genes are TRBV7-9 and TRBJ2-5; 7 bases map to TRBD1. V lost 4 bases and J lost 7; bases outside the gene matches: 9. In germline, CDR1 is SEHNR, CDR2 FQNEAQ (reference sequence). The CDR3 is 14 residues long. The CDR3 coding sequence is TGTGCCAGCAGCTCCCCCGGACAGGAAGGGACCCAGTACTTC. Translating it yields CASSSPGQEGTQYF.

The chain has TRBV10-1 and TRBJ1-1; D uncertain. This CDR3 is built from 14 residues. The germline V gene encodes CDR1 WNHNN and CDR2 SYGVQD (reference sequence). Trimming left V 6 bases short and J 2 bases short, with 13 bases between. The CDR3, as DNA: TGCGCCAGCAGCGAAAGGCGACGTAACACTGAAGCTTTCTTT. Its translation is CASSERRRNTEAFF.

The CDR3 loop reads CASSDSFVSPSAETQYF. CDR3 nucleotides: TGTGCCAGCAGTGACTCTTTTGTATCCCCTTCGGCCGAGACCCAGTACTTC. This chain connects TRBV6-4 to TRBJ2-5, with D unresolved. The CDR3 is 17 residues long. V lost 0 bases and J lost 5, with 19 bases in between. Germline V gene data show CDR1 as MRHNA and CDR2 as SNTAGT.

This clone has only one observation. The same CDR3 also results from other DNA sequences found in this sample. V usage is TRBV29-1 and J usage is TRBJ2-7; 11 bases agree with TRBD1. J was trimmed by 3 bases and V by 4 bases; bases with no gene match: 2. CDR3 length: 13 residues. The germline V gene has CDR1 SQVTM and CDR2 ANQGSEA. CDR3 amino acids: CSVAGTGGYEQYF. As DNA, the CDR3 is TGCAGCGTTGCCGGGACAGGGGGCTACGAGCAGTACTTC.

This chain joins TRBV6-1 and TRBJ2-3; a possible D gene is TRBD1 (7 bases). V was cut by 7 bases and J by 4 bases, with 18 bases left in between. Germline values: CDR1 MNHNS, CDR2 SASEGT. This CDR3 comprises 15 residues. The CDR3 nucleotides are TGTGCCAGCACCAGCGGCCAGGGGGGATCAGATACGCAGTATTTT. It encodes CASTSGQGGSDTQYF.

This chain links TRBV18 with TRBJ2-7; D unresolved. Deletions cut 1 base from V and 6 bases from J, with 7 bases between. Germline V lookup: CDR1 KGHSH, CDR2 LQKENI. This CDR3 is built from 12 residues. Here the CDR3 reads CASSPQGVEQYF. DNA of the CDR3: TGTGCCAGCTCACCACAGGGTGTCGAGCAGTACTTC.

This rearrangement joins TRBV6-5 to TRBJ2-7, with 8 bases identical to TRBD1. The CDR3 runs 12 residues. The V segment lost 6 bases and the J segment 6 bases; nucleotides outside the gene matches: 4. Germline V gene sequence: CDR1 MNHEY, CDR2 SVGAGI. CDR3 sequence: CASSDGTGEQYF. The CDR3 bases are TGTGCCAGCAGCGATGGGACAGGCGAGCAGTACTTC.

V gene TRBV4-1 combines with J gene TRBJ2-7; 8 nucleotides line up with TRBD1. J was trimmed by 3 bases and V by 3 bases; bases with no gene match: 7. The CDR3 sequence is 15 residues long. Germline V CDR1 and CDR2: MGHRA, YSYEKL. In DNA, the CDR3 is TGCGCCAGCAGCCACGGGACAGGTGAGGTCTACGAGCAGTACTTC. Translating gives CASSHGTGEVYEQYF.

This sequence joins TRBV27 and TRBJ2-5; D may be TRBD2 (5 bases). V lost 2 bases and J 2 bases, leaving 12 bases between the germline ends. The V gene's germline CDR1 is MNHEY and CDR2 SMNVEV (reference sequence). The CDR3 loop spans 15 amino acids. The CDR3 protein is CASSLGGESQETQYF. The CDR3 DNA reads TGTGCCAGCAGTTTAGGAGGAGAGTCTCAAGAGACCCAGTACTTC.

The chain links TRBV9 to TRBJ1-2, with 12 bases matching TRBD1. CDR1 SGDLS and CDR2 YYNGEE come from the germline V gene. This CDR3 contains 17 residues. The trim removed 5 bases at V and 3 bases at J, leaving 11 bases unmatched. The CDR3 bases are TGTGCCAGCAGTTACCGGGACAGGGGGCAACTTTACTATGGCTACACCTTC. Its translation: CASSYRDRGQLYYGYTF.

The rearrangement joins TRBV23-1 to TRBJ1-5; TRBD1 aligns across 8 bases. TRBV23-1 is classed as an ORF, of uncertain function. The V segment lost 3 bases and the J segment 0 bases; nucleotides outside the gene matches: 10. CDR3 length: 18 amino acids. The CDR3 nucleotides read TGCGCCAGCAGTCAGAACTACCGGGACAGGCTTAGCAATCAGCCCCAGCATTTT. Protein sequence: CASSQNYRDRLSNQPQHF.

V gene TRBV4-1 combines with J gene TRBJ2-3, with TRBD2 as a possible D gene (6 bases). V was shortened by 0 bases and J by 6 bases, with 16 bases between the two germline ends. The germline V gene has CDR1 MGHRA and CDR2 YSYEKL. This CDR3 is 16 amino acids long. The CDR3 DNA reads TGCGCCAGCAGCCAAGAAGGGGTTTCTCTAGCGGATACGCAGTATTTT. Protein product: CASSQEGVSLADTQYF.

The genes are TRBV29-1 and TRBJ2-7; 10 positions match TRBD2. The V gene's germline CDR1 is SQVTM and CDR2 ANQGSEA. V was pared by 8 bases and J by 7 bases, with 8 bases of the junction left unmatched. The CDR3 contains 12 residues. The CDR3 nucleotides read TGCAGCATGACTAGCGGGTCGGAGGAGCAGTACTTC. This encodes CSMTSGSEEQYF.

This chain uses TRBV29-1 with TRBJ2-1, with D maybe TRBD1 (5 bases). Between the trimmed V and J ends, which lost 7 bases and 9 bases, there was a span of 16 bases. Germline V lookup: CDR1 SQVTM, CDR2 ANQGSEA. The length of the CDR3 is 12 residues. The CDR3 reads CSARDSSSEQFF. CDR3 DNA: TGCAGCGCCCGAGACAGTAGCAGTGAGCAGTTCTTC.

This chain links TRBV5-5 with TRBJ2-7; TRBD1 matches 8 bases. Per the germline V gene, CDR1 is SGHKS and CDR2 is YYEKEE (reference sequence). The CDR3 length is 15 residues. Trimming took 3 bases from V and 2 from J; bases not matched to a gene: 7. CDR3 loop: CASSSEGQGTYEQYF. The CDR3 DNA follows: TGTGCCAGCAGCTCGGAAGGACAGGGTACCTACGAGCAGTACTTC.

The genes are TRBV29-1 and TRBJ2-1; 8 nucleotides match TRBD2. The V gene end was trimmed by 8 bases and the J gene end by 4 bases; junction bases not matched to a gene: 10. This CDR3 is 14 amino acids long. Germline CDR1 and CDR2: SQVTM and ANQGSEA. The CDR3 coding sequence is TGCAGCCTTTGGGAGGTAGCGGGATACAATGAGCAGTTCTTC. Encoded protein: CSLWEVAGYNEQFF.

The CDR3 nucleotides are TGTGCCAGCAGTGGGACACAAGGTTCCCCAAAACTGTTTTTT. It yields the protein CASSGTQGSPKLFF. The rearrangement uses TRBV2 and TRBJ1-4; a weak D match, TRBD1 (5 bases). Germline V lookup: CDR1 SNHLY, CDR2 FYNNEI. V was pared by 4 bases and J by 10 bases, with 16 bases between. The CDR3 is 14 amino acids.

The gene calls are TRBV6-1 and TRBJ1-5, with D unclear. The CDR3 totals 12 residues. Per germline, CDR1 MNHNS and CDR2 SASEGT. The V end lost 8 bases, the J end lost 7 bases, and 12 bases lay between the germline ends. In DNA, the CDR3 is TGTGCCAGCTCGCTAGATCAGCAGCCCCAGCATTTT. Its protein is CASSLDQQPQHF.

This chain uses TRBV2 with TRBJ1-5; 8 bases match TRBD1. V shed 0 bases, J shed 0 bases, and the junction held 1 base outside the gene matches. This CDR3 comprises 16 residues. Germline-derived CDR1 and CDR2 are SNHLY and FYNNEI. The CDR3 sequence is CASSEAGTGSNQPQHF. The CDR3 DNA reads TGTGCCAGCAGTGAAGCTGGGACAGGTAGCAATCAGCCCCAGCATTTT.

The sample holds one count of this clone. The chain employs TRBV10-2 and TRBJ2-7; 9 positions agree with TRBD1. The J segment lost 7 bases and the V segment lost 8 bases, leaving 12 bases of the junction unmatched. This CDR3 has 14 amino acids. CDR1 is WSHSY, CDR2 SAAADI, per germline. CDR3: CASGRDRDHWEQYF. Here the CDR3 DNA reads TGCGCCAGCGGCCGGGACAGGGACCACTGGGAGCAGTACTTC.

The gene calls are TRBV2 and TRBJ2-2, with no clear D. The V end was cut by 1 base, the J end by 5 bases, with 8 bases between. CDR1 SNHLY and CDR2 FYNNEI come from the germline V gene. CDR3 size: 14 residues. The CDR3 spells CASSEGAATGELFF. In DNA, the CDR3 is TGTGCCAGCAGTGAAGGGGCAGCTACCGGGGAGCTGTTTTTT.

V is TRBV14 and J is TRBJ2-2; the D call may be TRBD1 or TRBD2 (5 bases each). The CDR3 is 16 residues long. Trimming removed 0 bases from V and 7 bases from J, with 15 bases in between. Germline assignment: CDR1 SGHDN and CDR2 FVKESK. The CDR3 is CASSQETGLLGGELFF. In DNA, the CDR3 is TGTGCCAGCAGCCAAGAAACAGGCCTACTAGGCGGGGAGCTGTTTTTT.